The 18 T cell receptor beta chains below come from one sample, sequenced in a study of blood T cell repertoires in COVID-19. Assay used: immunoSEQ multiplex PCR; TCRdb lists only in-frame clones, some missing. This repertoire shows about 190,000 clones, more than 70% found once; its top ten account for about 4.2%. The sample consisted of peripheral blood. The receptor source for this set is a human donor in a cohort sampled during active COVID-19.

The chain combines TRBV7-6 with TRBJ2-5; D gene ambiguous. The CDR3 has 15 residues. The germline V and J ends were trimmed by 1 base and 5 bases, with 14 bases remaining between them. From germline, CDR1 is SGHVS and CDR2 FNYEAQ. The DNA of the CDR3 is TGTGCCAGCAGCTTAGTTGGCGGTCCACGGGAGACCCAGTACTTC. This codes for CASSLVGGPRETQYF.

This chain links TRBV14 with TRBJ2-2; D remains unclear. Between the trimmed V and J ends, which lost 1 base and 2 bases, there was a span of 8 bases. Looked up from germline, CDR1 is SGHDN and CDR2 is FVKESK. The CDR3 runs to 15 residues. CDR3 in amino acids: CASSQASTNTGELFF. The CDR3 DNA follows: TGTGCCAGCAGCCAAGCTTCGACAAACACCGGGGAGCTGTTTTTT.

This rearrangement joins TRBV7-9 to TRBJ2-1; 7 nucleotides align to TRBD2. CDR1 is SEHNR and CDR2 is FQNEAQ in the germline V gene (reference sequence). V shed 5 bases and J 7 bases; nucleotides not matched to a gene: 11. The CDR3 loop spans 15 amino acids. In DNA form, the CDR3 reads TGTGCCAGCAGCAAGGCCCCCGCGGGGGTTAATGAGCAGTTCTTC. It specifies CASSKAPAGVNEQFF.

This chain uses TRBV10-3 with TRBJ2-7, with 10 bases aligning to TRBD1. Germline CDR1 and CDR2: ENHRY and SYGVKD. With 5 bases clipped from V and 4 bases from J, the junction kept 17 bases outside the gene matches. This CDR3 is 18 amino acids long. In DNA form, the CDR3 reads TGTGCCATCAGTATCGGGACAGGGGCGATGAATATCAGGTACGAGCAGTACTTC. Amino acids: CAISIGTGAMNIRYEQYF.

This clone has only a few counts. V is TRBV5-4 and J is TRBJ2-7; a possible D gene is TRBD2 (6 bases). V lost 2 bases, J lost 3 bases, and 12 bases lay in between. Germline V CDR1 and CDR2: SGHNT, YYREEE (reference sequence). The CDR3 extends over 14 amino acids. CDR3 nucleotides: TGTGCCAGCAGCTTTAAGGGGACTCTCTACGAGCAGTACTTC. Translated, it gives CASSFKGTLYEQYF.

V gene TRBV11-2 combines with J gene TRBJ2-7; 12 positions match TRBD2. The CDR3 is 15 residues long. Germline lookup yields CDR1 SGHAT and CDR2 FQNNGV. J was trimmed by 1 base and V by 5 bases; bases with no gene match: 3. Here the CDR3 DNA reads TGTGCCAGCAGCCCGACTAGCGGGGGTTCCTACGAGCAGTACTTC. This encodes CASSPTSGGSYEQYF.

The chain employs TRBV10-3 and TRBJ2-5, with a possible D match to TRBD1 (6 bases). Germline loops: CDR1 ENHRY, CDR2 SYGVKD. This CDR3 spans 11 amino acids. CDR3 sequence (DNA): TGTGGTGGGGACACCTCAGAGACCCAGTACTTC. Amino acids: CGGDTSETQYF.

The chain combines TRBV5-6 with TRBJ2-5, with 7 bases fitting TRBD2. The CDR3 covers 16 residues. With 0 bases clipped from V and 2 bases from J, the junction kept 7 bases outside the gene matches. Germline V gene sequence: CDR1 SGHDT, CDR2 YYEEEE. Here the CDR3 DNA reads TGTGCCAGCAGCTTGGTGGCCCTCGGGGGGCAAGAGACCCAGTACTTC. Translating gives CASSLVALGGQETQYF.

The genes are TRBV7-2 and TRBJ2-5; TRBD2 matches 10 bases. The CDR3 length is 16 residues. Germline assignment: CDR1 SGHTA and CDR2 FQGNSA. J gave up 4 bases and V 1 base, and 6 bases lay outside the gene matches. CDR3 in amino acids: CASSLVGTSVAETQYF. CDR3 in DNA: TGTGCCAGCAGCTTAGTGGGGACTAGCGTAGCAGAGACCCAGTACTTC. Together with reference TRBV7-2 and TRBJ2-5, the CDR3 gives the full variable domain: GAGVSQSPSNKVTEKGKDVELRCDPISGHTALYWYRQSLGQGLEFLIYFQGNSAPDKSGLPSDRFSAERTGGSVSTLTIQRTQQEDSAVYLCASSLVGTSVAETQYFGPGTRLLVL.

The chain employs TRBV7-9 and TRBJ2-4; 8 positions agree with TRBD2. Germline CDR1 and CDR2: SEHNR and FQNEAQ (reference sequence). The CDR3 extends over 16 amino acids. The trim removed 2 bases at V and 6 bases at J, leaving 9 bases unmatched. CDR3 nucleotide sequence: TGTGCCAGCAGCTTAATAGGAGCGGGGGCGAGAAACATTCAGTACTTC. Protein: CASSLIGAGARNIQYF. Full variable domain (missing parts from reference TRBV7-9 and TRBJ2-4): DTGVSQNPRHKITKRGQNVTFRCDPISEHNRLYWYRQTLGQGPEFLTYFQNEAQLEKSRLLSDRFSAERPKGSFSTLEIQRTEQGDSAMYLCASSLIGAGARNIQYFGAGTRLSVL.

The chain is built from TRBV5-8 and TRBJ2-5; TRBD1 matches at 7 bases. Trimming removed 4 bases from V and 1 base from J; junction bases left unmatched: 4. Germline V gene data show CDR1 as SGHTS and CDR2 as YDEGEE. This CDR3 is built from 14 residues. CDR3 nucleotide sequence: TGTGCCAGCAGCCCCGGGACAGCCCAAGAGACCCAGTACTTC. This translates into CASSPGTAQETQYF.

The chain has TRBV5-8 and TRBJ1-4; 10 bases map to TRBD1. CDR3 length: 14 amino acids. Trimming took 5 bases from V and 5 from J; bases not matched to a gene: 3. Per germline, CDR1 SGHTS and CDR2 YDEGEE. Here the CDR3 reads CASRRDRGNEKLFF. In nucleotides, the CDR3 is TGTGCCAGCAGACGGGACAGGGGCAATGAAAAACTGTTTTTT.

The chain uses TRBV3-1 (or the pseudogene TRBV3-2) and TRBJ2-7; 12 positions agree with TRBD1. The CDR3 length is 17 residues. The trim removed 2 bases at V and 10 bases at J, leaving 15 bases unmatched. CDR1 is LGHDT and CDR2 is YNNKEL in the germline V gene (reference sequence). The CDR3 DNA reads TGTGCCAGCAGCCAATCAACCAACCCGGGACAGGGGGCGTATCAGTACTTC. It specifies CASSQSTNPGQGAYQYF.

The chain couples TRBV2 to TRBJ2-7; 7 nucleotides match TRBD2. Germline loops: CDR1 SNHLY, CDR2 FYNNEI. V lost 7 bases and J lost 2; bases outside the gene matches: 14. The CDR3 loop spans 16 amino acids. The CDR3 DNA is TGTGCCAGCACCGAAGAGGGCGGGAGTCCGACCTACGAGCAGTACTTC. This sequence encodes CASTEEGGSPTYEQYF.

The chain recombines TRBV19 with TRBJ2-3; 7 positions match TRBD1. Germline V gene data show CDR1 as LNHDA and CDR2 as SQIVND (reference sequence). The trim removed 5 bases at V and 1 base at J, leaving 6 bases unmatched. The CDR3 covers 15 residues. The CDR3 region has the DNA TGTGCCAGTAGTCTCGGACAGGCCCGCACAGATACGCAGTATTTT. Its protein is CASSLGQARTDTQYF. The variable domain in full, completed from reference TRBV19 and TRBJ2-3, reads DGGITQSPKYLFRKEGQNVTLSCEQNLNHDAMYWYRQDPGQGLRLIYYSQIVNDFQKGDIAEGYSVSREKKESFPLTVTSAQKNPTAFYLCASSLGQARTDTQYFGPGTRLTVL.

This clone came up a few times. V and J are TRBV4-3 and TRBJ2-7; 7 bases are a match to TRBD1. J lost 6 bases, V lost 0 bases, and 5 bases had no gene match. Germline assignment: CDR1 LGHNA and CDR2 YSLEER. This CDR3 contains 14 residues. Here the CDR3 DNA reads TGCGCCAGCAGCCAAGAAATGAGGGGGCTCGAGCAGTACTTC. Translation: CASSQEMRGLEQYF.

This chain connects TRBV19 to TRBJ2-1; perhaps TRBD2 as D (5 bases). The CDR3 is made up of 16 amino acids. V was clipped by 0 bases and J by 2 bases, with 11 bases between them. CDR1 LNHDA and CDR2 SQIVND come from the germline V gene (reference sequence). CDR3 nucleotides: TGTGCCAGTAGTATAGATGACGAGGGAGCCTACAATGAGCAGTTCTTC. It codes for CASSIDDEGAYNEQFF.

This chain connects TRBV6-2 or TRBV6-3 to TRBJ2-3, with TRBD2 as a possible D gene (6 bases). V was shortened by 6 bases and J by 3 bases, with 19 bases between the two germline ends. The germline gives CDR1 MNHEY, CDR2 SVGEGT. This CDR3 has 16 amino acids. The CDR3 loop reads CASSAPRDSTTDTQYF. The CDR3 DNA follows: TGTGCCAGCAGCGCCCCCCGGGACTCTACAACAGATACGCAGTATTTT.